The 3 T cell receptor beta chains below come from one sample, sequenced in a study of blood T cell repertoires in COVID-19. Only in-frame clones appear in the TCRdb table, and some are missing; sequencing was by immunoSEQ multiplex PCR. Among about 210,000 clones listed, 70% to 90% were seen once. The material sequenced was peripheral blood. Source of these receptors: a woman aged 40 to 50 with acute or convalescent COVID-19.

The chain couples TRBV7-2 to TRBJ2-1, with a weak D call TRBD2 (6 bases). CDR1 is SGHTA and CDR2 is FQGNSA in the germline V gene. The CDR3 has 17 residues. Trimming took off 7 bases at V and 8 bases at J, with 27 bases between the two ends. CDR3 in DNA: TGTGCCAGCACCTTCTATAATTTGGCGGGGATAAGCGATGAGCAGTTCTTC. Protein sequence: CASTFYNLAGISDEQFF.

The chain uses TRBV5-1 and TRBJ1-5; D not resolved. CDR3 length: 13 residues. V was cut by 4 bases and J by 5 bases, with 10 bases left in between. The V gene's germline CDR1 is SGHRS and CDR2 YFSETQ. The CDR3 sequence: CASSREPDQPQHF. CDR3 DNA: TGCGCCAGCAGCCGTGAGCCTGATCAGCCCCAGCATTTT.

This CDR3 reads CAWSSDRGYGYTF. The CDR3 DNA reads TGTGCCTGGAGTTCGGACAGGGGCTATGGCTACACCTTC. The chain recombines TRBV30 with TRBJ1-2; TRBD1 matches at 9 bases. V trimming: 2 bases; J trimming: 4 bases; junction bases outside the gene matches: 2. The CDR3 is 13 residues long. Germline V lookup: CDR1 GTSNPN, CDR2 SVGIG (reference sequence).